What follows are 5 T cell receptor beta chains derived from one specimen sequenced in a study of cytomegalovirus exposure and HLA in healthy donors. In the PCR, 60 Vbeta and 13 Jbeta primers were used. Generated by immunoSEQ multiplex PCR, the TCRdb table keeps only in-frame clones and is missing some. The data hold 99,000 or so clones, with roughly three quarters observed a single time. What was sequenced was PBMCs. These receptor sequences come from a male donor in good health and CMV-seropositive.

This chain uses TRBV19 with TRBJ1-5; tentatively, D is TRBD1 (6 bases). Per the germline V gene, CDR1 is LNHDA and CDR2 is SQIVND (reference sequence). The CDR3 spans 16 residues. Trimming left V 3 bases short and J 4 bases short, with 16 bases between. CDR3 DNA sequence: TGTGCCAGTAGTATGACCCTTTATACAGGGAATCAGCCCCAGCATTTT. Protein product: CASSMTLYTGNQPQHF. Looking up the rest from reference TRBV19 and TRBJ1-5 gives the full variable domain: DGGITQSPKYLFRKEGQNVTLSCEQNLNHDAMYWYRQDPGQGLRLIYYSQIVNDFQKGDIAEGYSVSREKKESFPLTVTSAQKNPTAFYLCASSMTLYTGNQPQHFGDGTRLSIL.

The chain has TRBV5-1 and TRBJ2-7, with 11 bases that match TRBD2. The germline gives CDR1 SGHRS, CDR2 YFSETQ. This CDR3 has 14 amino acids. V was pared by 6 bases and J by 5 bases, with 7 bases of the junction left unmatched. The CDR3 loop reads CASNPLAGANEQYF. CDR3 in DNA: TGCGCCAGCAACCCACTAGCGGGGGCGAACGAGCAGTACTTC.

The chain links TRBV15 to TRBJ2-3; possible D gene TRBD1, 6 bases. Germline V lookup: CDR1 LNHNV, CDR2 YYDKDF (reference sequence). The CDR3 runs to 14 residues. V was pared by 2 bases and J by 0 bases, with 6 bases between. The CDR3 sequence is CATSRTGSTDTQYF. The CDR3 nucleotides are TGTGCCACCAGCAGAACAGGGAGCACAGATACGCAGTATTTT.

The rearrangement uses TRBV7-8 and TRBJ2-7; D gene unclear. With 3 bases removed from V and 0 bases from J, the gap between germline ends came to 6 bases. The CDR3 extends over 13 amino acids. The germline V gene encodes CDR1 SGHVS and CDR2 FQNEAQ. CDR3 loop: CASSLRLSYEQYF. CDR3 nucleotide sequence: TGTGCCAGCAGCTTGAGGCTCTCCTACGAGCAGTACTTC.

The chain carries TRBV2 and TRBJ1-5; the match to TRBD1 covers 7 bases. V was pared by 6 bases and J by 7 bases, with 9 bases of the junction left unmatched. Per germline, CDR1 SNHLY and CDR2 FYNNEI. The CDR3 extends over 14 amino acids. CDR3 loop: CASRDRVLSQPQHF. The CDR3, as DNA: TGTGCCAGCAGAGACAGGGTCCTTAGCCAGCCCCAGCATTTT. Full variable domain (missing parts from reference TRBV2 and TRBJ1-5): EPEVTQTPSHQVTQMGQEVILRCVPISNHLYFYWYRQILGQKVEFLVSFYNNEISEKSEIFDDQFSVERPDGSNFTLKIRSTKLEDSAMYFCASRDRVLSQPQHFGDGTRLSIL.